This T cell receptor (beta chain) was retrieved from a study of T cell changes during pregnancy in multiple sclerosis. Measured with immunoSEQ multiplex PCR; TCRdb has only the in-frame clones, and not every one. Of 45,000 to 65,000 clones listed, around nine tenths are singletons. V was clipped by 3 bases and J by 5 bases; unmatched bases: 9. The CDR3 runs 15 residues. CDR1 and CDR2 (germline): SGHRS, YFSETQ. This sample comprised CD4+ T cells from peripheral blood mononuclear cells, obtained in the third trimester of pregnancy. The sequence was collected from a female donor with multiple sclerosis, enrolled in a pregnancy study. V is TRBV5-1 and J is TRBJ2-5; 8 bases are shared with TRBD2. CDR3 DNA sequence: TGCGCCAGCAGCTCCCAGCGGGGGCCAGGGGAGACCCAGTACTTC. It translates to CASSSQRGPGETQYF.